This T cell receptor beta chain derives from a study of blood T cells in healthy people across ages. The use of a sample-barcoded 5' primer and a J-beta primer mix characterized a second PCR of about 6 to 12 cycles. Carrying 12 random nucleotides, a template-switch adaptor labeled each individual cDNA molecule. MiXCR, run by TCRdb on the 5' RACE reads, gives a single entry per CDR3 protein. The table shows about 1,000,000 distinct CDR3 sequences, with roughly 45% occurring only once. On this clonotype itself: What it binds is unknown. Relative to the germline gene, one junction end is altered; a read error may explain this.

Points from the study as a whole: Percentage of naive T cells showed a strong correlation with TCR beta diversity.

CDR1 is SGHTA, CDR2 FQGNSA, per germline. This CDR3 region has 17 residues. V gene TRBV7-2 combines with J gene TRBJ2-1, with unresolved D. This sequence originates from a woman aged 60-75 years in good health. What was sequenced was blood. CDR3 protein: CAISLAGPTSSYNEQFF. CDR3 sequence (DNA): TGTGCCATCAGCTTAGCAGGACCAACGAGCTCCTACAATGAGCAGTTCTTC.